The 16 T cell receptor beta chains in this list originate from one sample, sequenced in a study of cytomegalovirus exposure and HLA in healthy donors (dated by TCRdb to the late 2010s). The library relied on the immunoSEQ multiplex PCR assay. For the multiplex PCR, a mixture combining 60 forward primers for TCR Vbeta segments and 13 reverse primers for TCR Jbeta segments was used. The clones in this table, taken by TCRdb from immuneACCESS, are in-frame only. Not every clone is retained; where verified, under half of the shortfall comes from an unresolved V gene, and the cause of the rest is unknown. This sample holds approximately 150,000 clones; 82% were observed only once. About 3.4% of the sample is in the top ten clones. The sample comprised PBMCs. These TCRs come from a man aged 18 to 35 in good health and CMV-seropositive.

This clone was detected only once. The chain carries TRBV29-1 and TRBJ1-1; D gene ambiguous. Trimming stripped 5 bases from V and 8 bases from J, with 9 bases between. The CDR3 runs to 10 residues. In germline, CDR1 is SQVTM, CDR2 ANQGSEA. The CDR3 bases are TGCAGCGTTCCAGGTCGCGAAGCTTTCTTT. This translates into CSVPGREAFF.

This sequence joins TRBV29-1 and TRBJ1-1; D is unresolved. The germline V gene encodes CDR1 SQVTM and CDR2 ANQGSEA. The CDR3 spans 16 residues. Trimming left V 5 bases short and J 6 bases short, with 25 bases between. The CDR3 nucleotides read TGCAGCGTTCCAGCTCGCAGGCCCTCGGATGCAGCTGAAGCTTTCTTT. As protein: CSVPARRPSDAAEAFF.

In this sample, this clone turned up a few times. This chain connects TRBV5-6 to TRBJ1-2; D gene uncertain. The germline V gene encodes CDR1 SGHDT and CDR2 YYEEEE. The V end was cut by 1 base, the J end by 1 base, with 5 bases between. CDR3 length: 13 residues. The CDR3 spells CASSLLSNYGYTF. CDR3 nucleotides: TGTGCCAGCAGCTTGCTTAGTAACTATGGCTACACCTTC. Together with reference TRBV5-6 and TRBJ1-2, the CDR3 gives the full variable domain: DAGVTQSPTHLIKTRGQQVTLRCSPKSGHDTVSWYQQALGQGPQFIFQYYEEEERQRGNFPDRFSGHQFPNYSSELNVNALLLGDSALYLCASSLLSNYGYTFGSGTRLTVV.

The count of this clone is one. This chain joins TRBV19 and TRBJ2-4; 9 bases agree with TRBD2. V dropped 0 bases and J dropped 4; count of bases not matched to a gene: 7. CDR3 length: 17 residues. The V gene's germline CDR1 is LNHDA and CDR2 SQIVND (reference sequence). CDR3 sequence: CASSIETAGGSKNIQYF. Here the CDR3 DNA reads TGTGCCAGTAGTATAGAGACAGCGGGAGGCTCTAAAAACATTCAGTACTTC.

This clone was recorded a few times. The junction and the germline gene differ at one end; a read error may be behind it. The chain recombines TRBV7-7 with TRBJ2-5, with D possibly being TRBD2 (5 bases). The CDR3 totals 15 residues. Germline V CDR1 and CDR2: SSHAT, FNYEAQ (reference sequence). The CDR3 reads CASSLARPGEETQYF. The DNA for the CDR3 is TGTGCTAGCAGCTTAGCGCGCCCCGGGGAGGAGACCCAGTACTTC.

The chain carries TRBV11-2 and TRBJ2-1, with TRBD1 as a possible D gene (5 bases). Looked up from germline, CDR1 is SGHAT and CDR2 is FQNNGV. V was cut by 3 bases and J by 2 bases, with 14 bases left in between. The CDR3 is 16 amino acids. CDR3 in amino acids: CASSLSRVEPYNEQFF. CDR3 DNA sequence: TGTGCCAGCAGCTTGAGCAGGGTGGAACCCTACAATGAGCAGTTCTTC.

The V call is TRBV28, the J call TRBJ2-7, with D uncertain. The germline CDR1 and CDR2 sequences are MDHEN and SYDVKM. V lost 3 bases to trimming and J lost 5 bases, with 8 bases between them. This CDR3 spans 12 amino acids. The CDR3 sequence is CASSFSRDEQYF. DNA of the CDR3: TGTGCCAGCAGTTTCTCCCGCGACGAGCAGTACTTC.

The rearrangement uses TRBV27 and TRBJ1-5; D remains ambiguous. The V and J ends lost 2 bases and 3 bases respectively, with 8 bases between them. There are 14 residues in the CDR3. Germline V gives CDR1 MNHEY, CDR2 SMNVEV (reference sequence). CDR3 sequence (DNA): TGTGCCAGCAGTTTAGGTGGCATCAATCAGCCCCAGCATTTT. Protein product: CASSLGGINQPQHF.

This clone was counted once. The chain has TRBV7-2 and TRBJ1-3, with 8 nucleotides matching TRBD1. CDR3 length: 15 amino acids. The trim removed 4 bases at V and 2 bases at J, leaving 4 bases unmatched. Germline CDR1 SGHTA, CDR2 FQGNSA. The CDR3 DNA reads as TGTGCCAGCAGCTCCCGACAGGGGACTGGAAACACCATATATTTT. It yields the protein CASSSRQGTGNTIYF.

The chain has TRBV5-1 and TRBJ1-1, with D possibly being TRBD1 (6 bases). Trimming removed 3 bases from V and 3 bases from J, with 15 bases in between. The V gene's germline CDR1 is SGHRS and CDR2 YFSETQ. The CDR3 extends over 15 amino acids. The CDR3 coding sequence is TGCGCCAGCAGCTCCATTGAGGGGGAATACACTGAAGCTTTCTTT. It specifies CASSSIEGEYTEAFF.

The gene calls are TRBV19 and TRBJ1-5, with a weak D call TRBD1 (6 bases). The germline V and J ends were trimmed by 6 bases and 3 bases, with 21 bases remaining between them. Looked up from germline, CDR1 is LNHDA and CDR2 is SQIVND (reference sequence). The CDR3 loop spans 17 amino acids. The CDR3 sequence: CASRLGGGDIDNQPQHF. DNA for the CDR3: TGTGCCAGTAGACTAGGAGGGGGGGATATCGACAATCAGCCCCAGCATTTT.

The chain recombines TRBV27 with TRBJ1-2, with D possibly being TRBD1 (6 bases). The V and J ends lost 0 bases and 3 bases respectively, with 11 bases between them. Germline lookup yields CDR1 MNHEY and CDR2 SMNVEV (reference sequence). The CDR3 contains 15 residues. The CDR3, as DNA: TGTGCCAGCAGTTTATCTACCGGGACACACTATGGCTACACCTTC. This encodes CASSLSTGTHYGYTF.

This clone was observed a few times. The chain employs TRBV6-4 and TRBJ1-5; D perhaps matches TRBD1 (6 bases). The CDR3 totals 15 residues. CDR1 MRHNA and CDR2 SNTAGT come from the germline V gene. The V and J ends lost 0 bases and 4 bases respectively, with 10 bases between them. CDR3 sequence (DNA): TGTGCCAGCAGTGACTCTGGGGGCCATAATCAGCCCCAGCATTTT. This sequence encodes CASSDSGGHNQPQHF.

The chain is built from TRBV2 and TRBJ1-3; TRBD1 is a possible D gene (6 bases). The CDR3 spans 13 residues. Trimming took off 6 bases at V and 6 bases at J, with 12 bases between the two ends. CDR1 SNHLY and CDR2 FYNNEI come from the germline V gene. The chain's CDR3 is CASRSDSKNTIYF. The DNA for the CDR3 is TGTGCCAGCAGATCGGACAGTAAAAACACCATATATTTT.

The chain links TRBV29-1 to TRBJ2-1, with 8 bases matching TRBD2. This CDR3 is built from 15 residues. Trimming removed 0 bases from V and 8 bases from J; junction bases left unmatched: 9. Germline V gene data show CDR1 as SQVTM and CDR2 as ANQGSEA. The CDR3 sequence is CSVEDRVAGWDEQFF. CDR3 coding DNA: TGCAGCGTTGAAGATAGGGTAGCGGGATGGGATGAGCAGTTCTTC.

The genes are TRBV5-1 and TRBJ1-4, with D perhaps matching TRBD1 (5 bases). CDR3 length: 17 residues. The V end was cut by 2 bases, the J end by 3 bases, with 17 bases between. Germline CDR1 and CDR2: SGHRS and YFSETQ. The CDR3 reads CASSFGRVDGSNEKLFF. CDR3 coding DNA: TGCGCCAGCAGCTTCGGCAGGGTGGATGGGTCTAATGAAAAACTGTTTTTT.